These 32 T cell receptor beta chains share one sample of origin, sequenced in a study of blood T cell repertoires in COVID-19. The data were produced by immunoSEQ multiplex PCR, yet TCRdb's version contains in-frame clones alone and is incomplete. The sample includes roughly 230,000 clones, under 90% of them seen just once. Sequencing used PBMCs or T cells enriched from blood (not recorded which). These receptors were taken from a woman in her 30s with acute COVID-19.

The chain employs TRBV18 and TRBJ1-2; TRBD1 aligns across 10 bases. The length of the CDR3 is 15 residues. CDR1 is KGHSH, CDR2 LQKENI, per germline. The trim removed 5 bases at V and 5 bases at J, leaving 8 bases unmatched. CDR3 nucleotides: TGTGCCAGCTCAACTGACAGGGGGCCCTATTATGGCTACACCTTC. It codes for CASSTDRGPYYGYTF.

This rearrangement joins TRBV28 to TRBJ1-6; D uncertain. The CDR3 spans 16 residues. V dropped 1 base and J dropped 7 bases, with 14 bases sitting between them. The V gene's germline CDR1 is MDHEN and CDR2 SYDVKM. The CDR3 nucleotides read TGTGCCAGCAGTTTATTAAGGTCGGGTCTGAATTCACCCCTCCACTTT. Amino acid sequence: CASSLLRSGLNSPLHF.

As concerns this clone: Other DNA sequences of this sample code for an identical CDR3. V and J are TRBV9 and TRBJ2-2; D is uncertain. V was trimmed by 2 bases and J by 3 bases, leaving 5 bases between them. CDR3 size: 13 residues. Germline V gene data show CDR1 as SGDLS and CDR2 as YYNGEE. This CDR3 is CASSVAYTGELFF. Written as DNA, the CDR3 is TGTGCCAGCAGCGTCGCGTACACCGGGGAGCTGTTTTTT.

The chain carries TRBV7-9 and TRBJ2-2; 8 bases are a match to TRBD2. The CDR3 length is 17 residues. The germline V gene has CDR1 SEHNR and CDR2 FQNEAQ (reference sequence). Trimming removed 11 bases from V and 0 bases from J; junction bases left unmatched: 14. CDR3 amino acids: CAPPGPGGGSNTGELFF. The CDR3 nucleotides are TGTGCCCCACCCGGTCCCGGGGGGGGATCGAACACCGGGGAGCTGTTTTTT.

This chain links TRBV6-1 with TRBJ2-5; 9 nucleotides match TRBD1. This CDR3 is built from 15 residues. From germline, CDR1 is MNHNS and CDR2 SASEGT. V lost 3 bases and J lost 5; bases outside the gene matches: 7. The CDR3 DNA sequence: TGTGCCAGCAGTGATCTGGACAGGGGAGGGGAGACCCAGTACTTC. It translates to CASSDLDRGGETQYF.

The V and J genes are TRBV30 and TRBJ2-2; 7 nucleotides agree with TRBD1. The V gene's germline CDR1 is GTSNPN and CDR2 SVGIG (reference sequence). There are 15 residues in the CDR3. J gave up 5 bases and V 5 bases, and 11 bases lay outside the gene matches. The CDR3 here is CAWYRGIGGTGELFF. In DNA form, the CDR3 reads TGTGCCTGGTACAGGGGAATAGGAGGAACCGGGGAGCTGTTTTTT.

J is TRBJ1-1 and V is TRBV5-1; the D gene is possibly TRBD1 (5 bases). The V and J ends lost 0 bases and 10 bases respectively, with 13 bases between them. The CDR3 loop spans 13 amino acids. Germline V gene sequence: CDR1 SGHRS, CDR2 YFSETQ. CDR3 region: CASSLGQGSSAFF. The CDR3 DNA sequence: TGCGCCAGCAGCTTGGGTCAGGGAAGTTCAGCTTTCTTT.

The chain has TRBV4-1 and TRBJ2-1; D is undetermined. Deletions cut 0 bases from V and 4 bases from J, with 10 bases between. The CDR3 totals 15 residues. CDR1 MGHRA and CDR2 YSYEKL come from the germline V gene. The CDR3 DNA reads TGCGCCAGCAGCCAAGATAGCCGAGATTACAATGAGCAGTTCTTC. It specifies CASSQDSRDYNEQFF.

This clone was observed a single time. The chain employs TRBV3-1 (or the pseudogene TRBV3-2) and TRBJ1-2; D is ambiguous. V was shortened by 1 base and J by 1 base, with 13 bases between the two germline ends. CDR1 and CDR2 from the germline V gene are LGHDT and YNNKEL (reference sequence). This CDR3 has 16 residues. CDR3 amino acids: CASSQAPGSLNYGYTF. The CDR3 DNA follows: TGTGCCAGCAGCCAAGCCCCCGGGTCGCTTAACTATGGCTACACCTTC.

J is TRBJ2-7 and V is TRBV27; weak D call: TRBD2 (5 bases). The CDR3 loop spans 13 amino acids. Per germline, CDR1 MNHEY and CDR2 SMNVEV (reference sequence). The V and J ends lost 3 bases and 1 base respectively, with 7 bases between them. The CDR3 DNA reads TGTGCCAGCAGTTTGAGGGAGTCCTACGAGCAGTACTTC. The encoded protein is CASSLRESYEQYF.

The rearrangement links TRBV3-1 (or the pseudogene TRBV3-2) to TRBJ1-1; TRBD1 matches at 7 bases. The J segment lost 4 bases and the V segment lost 3 bases, leaving 8 bases of the junction unmatched. Germline lookup yields CDR1 LGHDT and CDR2 YNNKEL (reference sequence). The CDR3 loop spans 15 amino acids. The CDR3 DNA follows: TGTGCCAGCAGCCACAGCGACAGGGCGGGCACTGAAGCTTTCTTT. This sequence encodes CASSHSDRAGTEAFF.

V and J are TRBV18 and TRBJ1-1; 11 bases align to TRBD1. This CDR3 comprises 14 residues. Trimming cost V 5 bases and J 7 bases; bases outside gene matches: 6. Germline CDR1 is KGHSH and CDR2 is LQKENI. CDR3 sequence: CASSTGQGDREAFF. In nucleotides, the CDR3 is TGTGCCAGCTCAACGGGACAGGGGGATCGTGAAGCTTTCTTT.

The V call is TRBV10-3, the J call TRBJ1-2; 9 positions agree with TRBD1. There are 12 residues in the CDR3. Germline CDR1 is ENHRY and CDR2 is SYGVKD. The V and J ends lost 7 bases and 6 bases, in that order; junction bases with no gene match: 3. The CDR3, as DNA: TGTGCCATCAACGGACAGGGGCATGGCTACACCTTC. Protein sequence: CAINGQGHGYTF.

This sequence joins TRBV21-1 and TRBJ1-4; TRBD1, the D gene given by the table, was not confirmed from the DNA. TRBV21-1 is described as a pseudogene. The CDR3 consists of 16 residues. The DNA of the CDR3 is TGTGCCAGCAGCAAACCTTGGACAGGGAGGAATGAAAAACTGTTTTTT. Residues: CASSKPWTGRNEKLFF.

The chain couples TRBV9 to TRBJ1-3; D not resolved. This CDR3 has 14 residues. CDR1 SGDLS and CDR2 YYNGEE come from the germline V gene. V was shortened by 6 bases and J by 4 bases, with 14 bases between the two germline ends. The CDR3 coding sequence is TGTGCCAGCAAACCCGGGAGTTCGGGAAACACCATATATTTT. Translated: CASKPGSSGNTIYF.

The CDR3 sequence: CASSDKAKNIQYF. The CDR3 region has the DNA TGTGCCAGCAGCGACAAGGCCAAAAACATTCAGTACTTC. The chain has TRBV7-8 and TRBJ2-4; D ambiguous. Trimming pared 5 bases from V and 1 base from J, leaving 6 bases between. The CDR3 extends over 13 amino acids. CDR1 is SGHVS, CDR2 FQNEAQ, per germline.

The chain joins TRBV6-1 to TRBJ1-2; D ambiguous. The V end lost 2 bases, the J end lost 4 bases, and 11 bases lay between the germline ends. The CDR3 spans 14 residues. The germline V gene has CDR1 MNHNS and CDR2 SASEGT. Here the CDR3 DNA reads TGTGCCAGCAGTGAACGAGGGATGGGCTATGGCTACACCTTC. Encoded protein: CASSERGMGYGYTF.

V is TRBV3-1 (or the pseudogene TRBV3-2) and J is TRBJ2-7; the match to TRBD2 covers 7 bases. The germline V gene encodes CDR1 LGHDT and CDR2 YNNKEL (reference sequence). Trimming at V came to 1 base and at J to 3 bases, leaving 3 bases not matched to a gene. The CDR3 has 14 residues. The CDR3 loop is CASSQVSGNYEQYF. The CDR3 coding sequence is TGTGCCAGCAGCCAAGTGAGCGGGAACTACGAGCAGTACTTC.

The chain joins TRBV6-5 to TRBJ2-5; the D gene is possibly TRBD1 (5 bases). This CDR3 comprises 15 residues. Trimming left V 6 bases short and J 4 bases short, with 18 bases between. Germline CDR1 MNHEY, CDR2 SVGAGI. DNA of the CDR3: TGTGCCAGCAGGCGACACACTCCTAGGGGAGAGACCCAGTACTTC. Protein product: CASRRHTPRGETQYF.

CDR3: CAIRLGGVNTEAFF. The CDR3 DNA sequence: TGTGCCATCCGTCTCGGGGGAGTGAACACTGAAGCTTTCTTT. The V call is TRBV10-3, the J call TRBJ1-1; D might be TRBD1 (5 bases). Germline CDR1 reads ENHRY; CDR2 reads SYGVKD. This CDR3 is built from 14 residues. Trimming left V 8 bases short and J 0 bases short, with 13 bases between.

V gene TRBV5-4 combines with J gene TRBJ1-1, with D possibly TRBD1 on 5 matching bases. Germline CDR1 is SGHNT and CDR2 is YYREEE (reference sequence). The V end was cut by 4 bases, the J end by 4 bases, with 11 bases between. CDR3 length equals 13 residues. The CDR3, as DNA: TGTGCCAGCAGCACCGACAGTTCCACTGAAGCTTTCTTT. Amino acids: CASSTDSSTEAFF.

The chain employs TRBV30 and TRBJ2-1; 11 bases line up with TRBD2. From germline, CDR1 is GTSNPN and CDR2 SVGIG (reference sequence). This CDR3 spans 16 amino acids. The junction had 13 bases not matched to a gene; V was cut back by 4 bases and J by 8 bases. The CDR3 region is CAWNMGLAVRLDEQFF. CDR3 DNA sequence: TGTGCCTGGAACATGGGACTAGCGGTGCGTCTCGATGAGCAGTTCTTC. The full variable domain, with the rest looked up from reference TRBV30 and TRBJ2-1, is SQTIHQWPATLVQPVGSPLSLECTVEGTSNPNLYWYRQAAGRGLQLLFYSVGIGQISSEVPQNLSASRPQDRQFILSSKKLLLSDSGFYLCAWNMGLAVRLDEQFFGPGTRLTVL.

This chain joins TRBV2 and TRBJ1-5; D remains unclear. The CDR3 runs to 14 residues. V lost 5 bases to trimming and J lost 1 base, with 9 bases between them. Per the germline V gene, CDR1 is SNHLY and CDR2 is FYNNEI. The CDR3 coding sequence is TGTGCCAGCAGTCGGGGTGGGAGCAATCAGCCCCAGCATTTT. Translated: CASSRGGSNQPQHF.

The rearrangement uses TRBV7-2 and TRBJ1-2; 7 nucleotides align to TRBD1. Trimming cost V 5 bases and J 1 base; bases outside gene matches: 7. CDR1 is SGHTA, CDR2 FQGNSA, per germline. The CDR3 runs 15 residues. The CDR3 reads CASSQGQRYNYGYTF. The CDR3 bases are TGTGCCAGCAGCCAGGGACAGCGGTATAACTATGGCTACACCTTC.

V and J are TRBV5-1 and TRBJ2-3, with 7 bases fitting TRBD1. V shed 4 bases and J 1 base; nucleotides not matched to a gene: 6. CDR1 is SGHRS, CDR2 YFSETQ, per germline. The length of the CDR3 is 15 residues. The CDR3 nucleotides read TGCGCCAGCAGCGTCACAGGGGACGGCACAGATACGCAGTATTTT. Amino acid sequence: CASSVTGDGTDTQYF.

The rearrangement links TRBV6-5 to TRBJ2-7; TRBD2 aligns across 7 bases. The CDR3 covers 16 residues. Trimming removed 0 bases from V and 0 bases from J; junction bases left unmatched: 5. Germline CDR1 is MNHEY and CDR2 is SVGAGI. CDR3 in amino acids: CASSYSGEGISYEQYF. In nucleotides, the CDR3 is TGTGCCAGCAGTTACTCGGGGGAGGGTATCTCCTACGAGCAGTACTTC.

The V call is TRBV4-1, the J call TRBJ1-2, with 9 bases identical to TRBD1. Germline lookup yields CDR1 MGHRA and CDR2 YSYEKL. The CDR3 sequence is 17 residues long. Trimming cost V 0 bases and J 6 bases; bases outside gene matches: 11. Written as DNA, the CDR3 is TGCGCCAGCAGCCAAGATTACGGAGACAGGGGGAGGGATGGCTACACCTTC. This sequence encodes CASSQDYGDRGRDGYTF.

V and J are TRBV19 and TRBJ1-2; D possibly corresponds to TRBD1 (6 bases). The ends were cut back, 5 bases at V and 0 bases at J, with 13 bases in the middle. Germline CDR1 reads LNHDA; CDR2 reads SQIVND (reference sequence). The CDR3 is 15 residues long. CDR3 bases: TGTGCCAGTAGTCCCTTGGACAGTTCTAACTATGGCTACACCTTC. Protein product: CASSPLDSSNYGYTF.

The chain recombines TRBV5-1 with TRBJ2-1, with 7 bases identical to TRBD1. The CDR3 covers 14 residues. The ends lost 4 bases at V and 15 bases at J; junction bases unmatched: 16. Looked up from germline, CDR1 is SGHRS and CDR2 is YFSETQ. The CDR3 is CASSPMGTETMPFF. The CDR3 nucleotides are TGCGCCAGCAGCCCCATGGGGACAGAGACAATGCCGTTCTTC.

The chain uses TRBV5-1 and TRBJ2-2, with TRBD1 as a possible D gene (5 bases). The germline V and J ends were trimmed by 0 bases and 13 bases, with 13 bases remaining between them. Germline V gene data show CDR1 as SGHRS and CDR2 as YFSETQ. The CDR3 is 13 amino acids. CDR3 loop: CASSLDDRTRLFF. Written as DNA, the CDR3 is TGCGCCAGCAGCTTGGACGACAGAACCAGGCTGTTTTTT. Together with reference TRBV5-1 and TRBJ2-2, the CDR3 gives the full variable domain: KAGVTQTPRYLIKTRGQQVTLSCSPISGHRSVSWYQQTPGQGLQFLFEYFSETQRNKGNFPGRFSGRQFSNSRSEMNVSTLELGDSALYLCASSLDDRTRLFFGEGSRLTVL.

This sequence joins TRBV3-1 (or the pseudogene TRBV3-2) and TRBJ1-6, with D uncertain. V lost 1 base and J 7 bases, leaving 8 bases between the germline ends. Germline V gives CDR1 LGHDT, CDR2 YNNKEL (reference sequence). The CDR3 is made up of 14 amino acids. Written as DNA, the CDR3 is TGTGCCAGCAGCCAAGCTGAGCGGAATTCACCCCTCCACTTT. Amino acids: CASSQAERNSPLHF.

This clone has only a few counts. The rearrangement links TRBV7-9 to TRBJ1-2, with 10 bases matching TRBD1. The germline V gene has CDR1 SEHNR and CDR2 FQNEAQ (reference sequence). This CDR3 is 15 amino acids long. The junction had 3 bases not matched to a gene; V was cut back by 5 bases and J by 0 bases. The CDR3 DNA reads as TGTGCCAGCAGCCGTGGACAGGGGGCTAACTATGGCTACACCTTC. It encodes CASSRGQGANYGYTF.